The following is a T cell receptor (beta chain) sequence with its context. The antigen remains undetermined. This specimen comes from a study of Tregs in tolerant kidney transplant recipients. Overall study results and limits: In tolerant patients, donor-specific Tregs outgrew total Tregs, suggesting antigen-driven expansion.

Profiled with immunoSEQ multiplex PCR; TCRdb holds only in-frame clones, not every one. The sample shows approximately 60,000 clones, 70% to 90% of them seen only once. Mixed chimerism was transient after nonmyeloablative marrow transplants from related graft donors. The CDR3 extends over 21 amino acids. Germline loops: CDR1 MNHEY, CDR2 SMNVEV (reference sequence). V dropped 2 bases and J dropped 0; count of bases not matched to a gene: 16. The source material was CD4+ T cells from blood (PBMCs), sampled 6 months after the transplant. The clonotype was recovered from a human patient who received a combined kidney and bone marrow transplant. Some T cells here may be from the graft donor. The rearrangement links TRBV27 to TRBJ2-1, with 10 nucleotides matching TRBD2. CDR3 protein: CASSLIPPGLAGDSSYNEQFF. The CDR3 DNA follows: TGTGCCAGCAGTTTAATCCCCCCGGGGCTAGCGGGGGACAGCTCCTACAATGAGCAGTTCTTC.